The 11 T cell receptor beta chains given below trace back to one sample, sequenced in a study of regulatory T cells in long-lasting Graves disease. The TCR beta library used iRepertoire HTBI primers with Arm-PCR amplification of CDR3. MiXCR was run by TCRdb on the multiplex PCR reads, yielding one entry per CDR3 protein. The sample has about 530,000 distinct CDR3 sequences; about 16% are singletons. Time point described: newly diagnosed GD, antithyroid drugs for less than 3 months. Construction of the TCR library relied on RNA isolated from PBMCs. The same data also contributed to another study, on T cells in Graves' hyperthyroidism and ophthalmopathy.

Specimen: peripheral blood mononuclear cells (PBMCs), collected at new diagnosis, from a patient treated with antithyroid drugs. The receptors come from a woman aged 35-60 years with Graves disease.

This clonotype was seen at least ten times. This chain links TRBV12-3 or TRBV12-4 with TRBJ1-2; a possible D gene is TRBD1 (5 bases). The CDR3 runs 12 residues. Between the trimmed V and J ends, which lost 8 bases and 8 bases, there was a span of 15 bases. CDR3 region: CASRRGVGGYTF. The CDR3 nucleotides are TGTGCCAGCCGGCGAGGGGTTGGCGGCTACACCTTC.

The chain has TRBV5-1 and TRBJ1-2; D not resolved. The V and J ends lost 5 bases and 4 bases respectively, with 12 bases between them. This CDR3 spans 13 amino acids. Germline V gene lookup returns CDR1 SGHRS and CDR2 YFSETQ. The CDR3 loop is CASSETSGYGYTF. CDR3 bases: TGCGCCAGCAGTGAGACCTCCGGCTATGGCTACACCTTC. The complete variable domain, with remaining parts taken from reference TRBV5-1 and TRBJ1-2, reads KAGVTQTPRYLIKTRGQQVTLSCSPISGHRSVSWYQQTPGQGLQFLFEYFSETQRNKGNFPGRFSGRQFSNSRSEMNVSTLELGDSALYLCASSETSGYGYTFGSGTRLTVV.

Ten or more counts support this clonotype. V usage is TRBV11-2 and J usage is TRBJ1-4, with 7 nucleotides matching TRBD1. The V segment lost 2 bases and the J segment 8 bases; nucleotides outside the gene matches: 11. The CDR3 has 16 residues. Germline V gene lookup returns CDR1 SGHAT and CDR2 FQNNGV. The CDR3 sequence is CASSLSKGAIPEKLFF. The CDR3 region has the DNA TGTGCCAGCAGCTTAAGCAAGGGGGCCATTCCAGAAAAACTGTTTTTT.

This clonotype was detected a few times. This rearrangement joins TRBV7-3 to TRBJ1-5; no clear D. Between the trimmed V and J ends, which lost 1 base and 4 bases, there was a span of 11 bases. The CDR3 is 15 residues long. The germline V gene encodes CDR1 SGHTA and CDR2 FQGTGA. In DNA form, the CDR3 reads TGTGCCAGCAGCTTAAGGTCGGGAGGGAATCAGCCCCAGCATTTT. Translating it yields CASSLRSGGNQPQHF.

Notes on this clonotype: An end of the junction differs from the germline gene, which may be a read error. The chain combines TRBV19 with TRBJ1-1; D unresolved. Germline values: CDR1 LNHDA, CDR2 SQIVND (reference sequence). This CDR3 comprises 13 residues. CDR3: CASNIRPDTEAFF. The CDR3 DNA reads TGTGCCAGTAATATAAGACCGGACACTGAAGCTTTCTTT.

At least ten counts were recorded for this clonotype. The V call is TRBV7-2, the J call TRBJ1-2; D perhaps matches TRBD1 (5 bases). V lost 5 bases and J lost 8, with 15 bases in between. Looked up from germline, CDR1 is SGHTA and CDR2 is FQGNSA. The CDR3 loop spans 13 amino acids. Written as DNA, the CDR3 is TGTGCCAGCAGCATTACCCCAGGGTCCGGCTACACCTTC. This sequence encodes CASSITPGSGYTF.

DNA for the CDR3: TGTGCCAGCAGTTTGCCCGGGACAGGGGGCAATGAGCAGTACTTC. Protein product: CASSLPGTGGNEQYF. This rearrangement joins TRBV28 to TRBJ2-7; TRBD1 matches at 12 bases. The CDR3 sequence is 15 residues long. Germline-derived CDR1 and CDR2 are MDHEN and SYDVKM. With 3 bases clipped from V and 7 bases from J, the junction kept 7 bases outside the gene matches.

The CDR3 DNA is TGTGCCACCAGCCGGAGCAGTGGAAACACCATATATTTT. Translated: CATSRSSGNTIYF. This chain connects TRBV15 to TRBJ1-3, with D uncertain. Trimming took 5 bases from V and 3 from J, leaving 8 bases between them. From germline, CDR1 is LNHNV and CDR2 YYDKDF (reference sequence). CDR3 length: 13 residues.

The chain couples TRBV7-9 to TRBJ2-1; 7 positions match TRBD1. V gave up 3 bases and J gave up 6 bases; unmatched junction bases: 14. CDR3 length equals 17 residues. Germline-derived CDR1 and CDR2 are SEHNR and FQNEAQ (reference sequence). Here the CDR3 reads CASSFGTDFVSVNEQFF. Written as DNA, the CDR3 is TGTGCCAGCAGCTTTGGGACAGATTTTGTTTCGGTCAATGAGCAGTTCTTC.

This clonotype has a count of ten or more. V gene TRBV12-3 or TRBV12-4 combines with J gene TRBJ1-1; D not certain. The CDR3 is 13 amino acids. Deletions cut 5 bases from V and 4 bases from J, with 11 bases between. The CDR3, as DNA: TGTGCCAGCAGTCTTGTGGTGGGCACTGAAGCTTTCTTT. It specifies CASSLVVGTEAFF.

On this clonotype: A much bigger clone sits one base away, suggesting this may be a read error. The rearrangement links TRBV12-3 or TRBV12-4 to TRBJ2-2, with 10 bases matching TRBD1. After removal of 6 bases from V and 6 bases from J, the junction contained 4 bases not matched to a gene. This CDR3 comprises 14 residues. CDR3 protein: CASSSGTGAGELFF. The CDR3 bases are TGTGCCAGCAGCTCCGGGACAGGGGCCGGGGAGCTGTTTTTT.